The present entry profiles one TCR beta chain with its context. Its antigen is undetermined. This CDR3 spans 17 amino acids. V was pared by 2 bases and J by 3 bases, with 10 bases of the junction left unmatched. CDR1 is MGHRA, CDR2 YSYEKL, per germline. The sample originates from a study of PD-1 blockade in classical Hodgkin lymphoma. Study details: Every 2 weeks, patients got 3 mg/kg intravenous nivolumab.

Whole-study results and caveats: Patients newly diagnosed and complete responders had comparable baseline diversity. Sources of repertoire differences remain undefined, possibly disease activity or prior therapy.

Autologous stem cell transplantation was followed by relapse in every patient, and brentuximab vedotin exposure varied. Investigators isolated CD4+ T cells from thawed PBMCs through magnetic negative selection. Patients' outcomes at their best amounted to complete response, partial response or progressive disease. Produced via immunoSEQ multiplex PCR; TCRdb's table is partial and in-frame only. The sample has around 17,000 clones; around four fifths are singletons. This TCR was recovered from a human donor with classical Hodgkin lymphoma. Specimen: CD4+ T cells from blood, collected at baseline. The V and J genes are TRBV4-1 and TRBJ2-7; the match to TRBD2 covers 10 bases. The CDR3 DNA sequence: TGCGCCAGCAGCCAATTGTTCTCTACTAGCGGGAACTACGAGCAGTACTTC. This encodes CASSQLFSTSGNYEQYF.